The present TCR beta chain was sequenced within a study of untreated major depressive disorder. Patients had DSM-IV major depressive disorder with a Hamilton Depression score of at least 18. CD4+ T cell purity was typically approximately 95%. Profiled with immunoSEQ multiplex PCR; TCRdb holds only in-frame clones, not every one. The table includes about 15,000 clones, about nine tenths detected once. CDR3 length equals 13 residues. Germline V gene data show CDR1 as SEHNR and CDR2 as FQNEAQ (reference sequence). Trimming took 1 base from V and 7 from J; bases not matched to a gene: 2. Notes on the study in general: TRBV05-01 (Vbeta 5.1) usage was higher in CD4+ T cells of depressed patients than controls.

On this clone: Its antigen remains unidentified.

Source material: CD4+ T cells from PBMCs. This clonotype originated in a man younger than 45 with major depressive disorder. The rearrangement joins TRBV7-9 to TRBJ1-2; 8 positions agree with TRBD1. The CDR3 region is CASSLGTGPGYTF. The CDR3 bases are TGTGCCAGCAGCTTAGGGACAGGGCCTGGCTACACCTTC.